Presented here are 20 T cell receptor beta chains from one specimen sequenced in a study of T cells in tumors and immune-related adverse events. Sequencing used immunoSEQ multiplex PCR; TCRdb keeps in-frame clones, though not all of them. Among some 11,000 clones listed, 85% to 95% were seen once. The sequences come from lymph node tissue, collected from a patient treated with anti-PD-1 therapy. The receptors here all came from a female donor with metastatic renal cell carcinoma.

DNA of the CDR3: TGCGCCAGTAGTACGGGACAGATCACTGAAGCTTTCTTT. This sequence encodes CASSTGQITEAFF. The V call is TRBV10-2, the J call TRBJ1-1; 7 bases are a match to TRBD1. CDR1 and CDR2 from the germline V gene are WSHSY and SAAADI. The CDR3 is made up of 13 amino acids. Unmatched junction bases numbered 8, after V lost 9 bases and J lost 4 bases.

This chain joins TRBV27 and TRBJ2-7; 9 nucleotides agree with TRBD1. V lost 4 bases to trimming and J lost 6 bases; unmatched junction nucleotides: 10. This CDR3 has 15 amino acids. Germline V lookup: CDR1 MNHEY, CDR2 SMNVEV (reference sequence). The DNA of the CDR3 is TGTGCCAGCAGTTCCTACAGGGGGCTCATACTCGAGCAGTACTTC. Protein sequence: CASSSYRGLILEQYF.

The CDR3 is CASSLPQNTEAFF. The CDR3 nucleotides read TGCGCCAGCAGCTTGCCACAGAACACTGAAGCTTTCTTT. The gene calls are TRBV5-1 and TRBJ1-1; no clear D gene. The CDR3 extends over 13 amino acids. Between the trimmed V and J ends, which lost 1 base and 1 base, there was a span of 5 bases. CDR1 and CDR2 (germline): SGHRS, YFSETQ.

J is TRBJ2-7 and V is TRBV10-1, with D possibly matching TRBD1 (6 bases). The CDR3 length is 16 residues. The germline gives CDR1 WNHNN, CDR2 SYGVQD (reference sequence). V dropped 4 bases and J dropped 2 bases, with 18 bases sitting between them. CDR3 in DNA: TGCGCCAGCAGTGTCGGCAGGGGCCTTCGAACCTACGAGCAGTACTTC. It codes for CASSVGRGLRTYEQYF.

The V gene is TRBV30, the J gene TRBJ2-7, with TRBD2 identical over 11 bases. The CDR3 length is 16 residues. The germline gives CDR1 GTSNPN, CDR2 SVGIG (reference sequence). With V trimmed by 2 bases and J by 3 bases, 9 bases remained unmatched. CDR3 DNA sequence: TGTGCCTGGAGTTTAGCGGGAGGGGGTTTCGGCTACGAGCAGTACTTC. Protein sequence: CAWSLAGGGFGYEQYF.

The chain employs TRBV7-9 and TRBJ2-3; 7 bases are shared with TRBD1. V shed 6 bases, J shed 1 base, and the junction held 10 bases outside the gene matches. The germline gives CDR1 SEHNR, CDR2 FQNEAQ (reference sequence). This CDR3 region has 16 residues. CDR3 coding DNA: TGTGCCAGCAGAGAAATCACCGGGACAGGCACAGATACGCAGTATTTT. Its protein is CASREITGTGTDTQYF.

The rearrangement joins TRBV19 to TRBJ1-6; no reliable D call. Germline V gene lookup returns CDR1 LNHDA and CDR2 SQIVND (reference sequence). CDR3 length: 14 amino acids. Trimming took off 4 bases at V and 7 bases at J, with 11 bases between the two ends. DNA for the CDR3: TGTGCCAGTAGTACGCAGACCCAAAATTCACCCCTCCACTTT. Translation: CASSTQTQNSPLHF.

The rearrangement uses TRBV7-2 and TRBJ1-1, with D unresolved. This CDR3 is 16 amino acids long. Trimming removed 4 bases from V and 1 base from J, with 16 bases in between. Per the germline V gene, CDR1 is SGHTA and CDR2 is FQGNSA. CDR3 bases: TGTGCCAGCAGCTACGCGGGCAGAGGGCGGAACACTGAAGCTTTCTTT. It translates to CASSYAGRGRNTEAFF.

The CDR3 sequence: CSVEYNEQFF. The CDR3 coding sequence is TGCAGCGTTGAGTACAATGAGCAGTTCTTC. The V and J genes are TRBV29-1 and TRBJ2-1; D is undetermined. Germline V CDR1 and CDR2: SQVTM, ANQGSEA. This CDR3 is built from 10 residues. V was trimmed by 3 bases and J by 4 bases, leaving 1 base between them.

The chain has TRBV27 and TRBJ1-5, with D unresolved. There are 16 residues in the CDR3. The V end was cut by 5 bases, the J end by 3 bases, with 17 bases between. CDR1 is MNHEY, CDR2 SMNVEV, per germline (reference sequence). CDR3: CASSPTAGSYNQPQHF. CDR3 DNA: TGTGCCAGCAGTCCGACCGCCGGGTCCTACAATCAGCCCCAGCATTTT.

This clone is a singleton in its sample. V usage is TRBV5-1 and J usage is TRBJ1-1; no clear D. V dropped 4 bases and J dropped 0 bases, with 13 bases sitting between them. This CDR3 is built from 15 residues. CDR1 is SGHRS, CDR2 YFSETQ, per germline. The CDR3 nucleotides are TGCGCCAGCAGCCCGTGGACGGATTTGAACACTGAAGCTTTCTTT. Translated: CASSPWTDLNTEAFF.

The V and J genes are TRBV18 and TRBJ2-5, with TRBD1 as a possible D gene (5 bases). Trimming cost V 2 bases and J 2 bases, with 15 bases left between them. Germline V gives CDR1 KGHSH, CDR2 LQKENI. This CDR3 contains 16 residues. The CDR3 sequence: CASSPGWTLMQETQYF. The CDR3 nucleotides are TGTGCCAGCTCACCAGGCTGGACACTTATGCAAGAGACCCAGTACTTC.

The rearrangement links TRBV11-2 to TRBJ1-4; D perhaps matches TRBD1 (6 bases). The CDR3 runs 16 residues. In germline, CDR1 is SGHAT, CDR2 FQNNGV. V was clipped by 0 bases and J by 8 bases, with 16 bases between them. The DNA for the CDR3 is TGTGCCAGCAGCTTAGATCCAGGGGCGACGACGGAAAAACTGTTTTTT. It is translated as CASSLDPGATTEKLFF.

The chain is built from TRBV5-1 and TRBJ2-7; 15 nucleotides match TRBD2. The V gene end was trimmed by 4 bases and the J gene end by 5 bases; junction bases not matched to a gene: 10. The CDR3 sequence is 17 residues long. Germline values: CDR1 SGHRS, CDR2 YFSETQ. The CDR3 region is CASSRPGLAGGRDEQYF. As DNA, the CDR3 is TGCGCCAGCAGCAGACCGGGACTAGCGGGAGGTAGAGACGAGCAGTACTTC. The entire variable domain, with the rest obtained from reference TRBV5-1 and TRBJ2-7, is as follows: KAGVTQTPRYLIKTRGQQVTLSCSPISGHRSVSWYQQTPGQGLQFLFEYFSETQRNKGNFPGRFSGRQFSNSRSEMNVSTLELGDSALYLCASSRPGLAGGRDEQYFGPGTRLTVT.

The rearrangement uses TRBV10-2 and TRBJ1-2; 7 positions agree with TRBD1. CDR3 length equals 14 residues. The V segment lost 7 bases and the J segment 4 bases; nucleotides outside the gene matches: 9. Germline V gives CDR1 WSHSY, CDR2 SAAADI. Here the CDR3 reads CASKSRQGVYGYTF. DNA for the CDR3: TGCGCCAGCAAATCTCGACAGGGAGTCTATGGCTACACCTTC.

This rearrangement joins TRBV5-1 to TRBJ2-7; the D gene could be TRBD1 or TRBD2 (5 bases each). This CDR3 is 16 amino acids long. Germline V lookup: CDR1 SGHRS, CDR2 YFSETQ. The V gene lost 3 bases and the J gene lost 4 bases, with 20 bases spanning the gap. The DNA of the CDR3 is TGCGCCAGCAGCTCCCCGCCCTCTGGGGGAGTTTACGAGCAGTACTTC. Amino acids: CASSSPPSGGVYEQYF.

As for this clone: The junction departs from the called germline gene at one end, perhaps through a read error. The chain combines TRBV7-7 with TRBJ2-1; D possibly uses TRBD1 or TRBD2 (5 bases each). Germline-derived CDR1 and CDR2 are SSHAT and FNYEAQ (reference sequence). The CDR3 loop spans 16 amino acids. CDR3 sequence reads: CASSSFSGTVDNEQFF. Written as DNA, the CDR3 is TGTGCTAGCAGCTCCTTTTCCGGGACCGTAGACAATGAGCAGTTCTTC.

CDR3 coding DNA: TGTGCCAGCAGCTCGGGGGACCGGCACTATGGCTACACCTTC. This encodes CASSSGDRHYGYTF. The V and J genes are TRBV5-6 and TRBJ1-2, with TRBD1 as a possible D gene (5 bases). V shed 3 bases and J shed 3 bases, with 12 bases lying between them. Looked up from germline, CDR1 is SGHDT and CDR2 is YYEEEE. The CDR3 is 14 residues long.

The chain couples TRBV21-1 to TRBJ1-1. TRBV21-1 is annotated as a pseudogene. The CDR3 consists of 14 residues. This CDR3 is CASSKGQGGTEAFF. The CDR3 nucleotides read TGTGCCAGCAGCAAAGGTCAGGGAGGGACTGAAGCTTTCTTT.

This chain connects TRBV11-2 to TRBJ2-7, with 7 bases matching TRBD1. This CDR3 contains 16 residues. From germline, CDR1 is SGHAT and CDR2 FQNNGV. The junction had 12 bases not matched to a gene; V was cut back by 3 bases and J by 4 bases. DNA of the CDR3: TGTGCCAGCAGCTTCCAGACCGGGACAGTGAGATACGAGCAGTACTTC. It yields the protein CASSFQTGTVRYEQYF.